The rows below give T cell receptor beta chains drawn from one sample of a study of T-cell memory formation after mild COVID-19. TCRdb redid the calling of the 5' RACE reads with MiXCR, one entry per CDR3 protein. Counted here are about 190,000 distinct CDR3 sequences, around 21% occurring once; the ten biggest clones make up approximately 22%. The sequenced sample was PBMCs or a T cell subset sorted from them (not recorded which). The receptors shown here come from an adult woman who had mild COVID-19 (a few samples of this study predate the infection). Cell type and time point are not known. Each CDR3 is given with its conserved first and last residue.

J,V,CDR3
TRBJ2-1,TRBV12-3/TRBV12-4,CASSLALSKLAQFF
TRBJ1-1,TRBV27,CASSLEKGSSTEAFF
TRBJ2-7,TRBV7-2,CASSFPVYEQYF
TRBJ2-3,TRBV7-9,CASSLPTTDTQYF
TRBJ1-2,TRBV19,CASSIQDYGYTF
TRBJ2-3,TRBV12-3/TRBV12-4,CASSLFGGTDTQYF
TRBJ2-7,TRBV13,CASGPAVGNEQYF
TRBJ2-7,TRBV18,CASSDPGTGRDEQYF
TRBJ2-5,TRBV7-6,CASSLAPNLLAGEMPIQETQYF
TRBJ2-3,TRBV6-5,CASSPSPGQGTDTQYF
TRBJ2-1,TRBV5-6,CASSPINPGLAGEQFF
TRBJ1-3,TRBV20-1,CSARQESSGNTIYF
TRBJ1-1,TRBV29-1,CSAGQRMNTEAFF
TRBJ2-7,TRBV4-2,CASSQQGGNRDEQYF
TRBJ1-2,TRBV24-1,CATSDLGDWGYTF
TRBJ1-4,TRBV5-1,CASSSDFIDATNEKLFF
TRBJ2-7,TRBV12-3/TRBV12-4,CASSPRAQKVEQYF
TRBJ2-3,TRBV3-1,CASSQDNRGRSTDTQYF
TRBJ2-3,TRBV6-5,CASSYSGPPTDTQYF
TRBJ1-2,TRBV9,CASSVDVGFYGYTF
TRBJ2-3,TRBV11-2,CASSFAGEPDTQYF
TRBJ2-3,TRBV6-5,CASSPSGGEVDTQYF
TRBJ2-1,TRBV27,CASSLSGNPHNEQFF
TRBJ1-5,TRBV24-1,CATSEDNQPQHF
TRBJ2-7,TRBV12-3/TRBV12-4,CASSSAGTGVIEQYF
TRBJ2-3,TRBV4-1,CASSHSMGDTQYF
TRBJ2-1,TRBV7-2,CASSPGLAGISYNEQFF
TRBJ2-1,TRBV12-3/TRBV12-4,CASSFPGGDEQFF
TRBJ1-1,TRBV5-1,CASSLVPRGNTEAFF
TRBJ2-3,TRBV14,CASSQLGPNTQYF
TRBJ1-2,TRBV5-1,CASSPGWGAQGYTF
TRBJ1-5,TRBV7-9,CASSSTLGLQPQHF
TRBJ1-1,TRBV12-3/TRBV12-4,CASSFPYLRQGGTEAFF
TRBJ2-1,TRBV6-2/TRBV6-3,CASSYSSGGYNEQFF
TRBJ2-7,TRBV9,CASSVGTGGTYEQYF
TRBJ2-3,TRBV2,CASITGGYADTQYF